These 25 T cell receptor beta chains were all obtained from the same sample, sequenced in a study of read filtering for tumor transcriptome and immune sequencing. The library was built from about 0.4 ug RNA with molecular barcoded adaptors for alpha/delta and beta/gamma chains. TCRdb re-derived calls from the reads in MiXCR, one entry per CDR3 protein. The profile shows about 5,800 distinct CDR3 sequences, 21% of them singletons. The material sequenced was a population of CD138-negative cells sorted from bone marrow. The receptors stem from a donor aged 40 or over with multiple myeloma.

This clonotype was seen at least ten times. The chain links TRBV5-6 to TRBJ1-2; 7 nucleotides line up with TRBD1. This CDR3 comprises 14 residues. From germline, CDR1 is SGHDT and CDR2 YYEEEE. V dropped 5 bases and J dropped 5; count of bases not matched to a gene: 9. This chain's CDR3 is CASSPVTGPYGYTF. The CDR3 region has the DNA TGTGCCAGCAGTCCAGTGACAGGGCCGTATGGCTACACCTTC.

By frequency in the sample, this clonotype is medium-sized (0.01 to 0.1%). The chain couples TRBV10-3 to TRBJ2-7; D unresolved. V lost 2 bases and J lost 5, with 7 bases in between. The CDR3 loop spans 12 amino acids. The germline V gene has CDR1 ENHRY and CDR2 SYGVKD. The CDR3 nucleotides are TGTGCCATCAGTGAGAACCGGGACGAGCAGTACTTC. It specifies CAISENRDEQYF.

This clonotype is classed as medium-sized (0.01 to 0.1%). The chain links TRBV11-2 to TRBJ2-3; no clear D. V was clipped by 4 bases and J by 7 bases, with 18 bases between them. This CDR3 spans 15 amino acids. The germline V gene has CDR1 SGHAT and CDR2 FQNNGV. Here the CDR3 reads CASSSVMDPHHTQYF. The CDR3, as DNA: TGTGCCAGCAGCTCGGTAATGGACCCACATCATACGCAGTATTTT.

This clonotype was picked up a small number of times. At one end, the junction sequence differs from germline, possibly due to a read error. The chain combines TRBV10-3 with TRBJ2-2, with D perhaps TRBD2 (7 bases). The CDR3 is made up of 16 amino acids. Per germline, CDR1 ENHRY and CDR2 SYGVKD. The CDR3 sequence is CAISESDGGPTGELFF. The CDR3 region has the DNA TGTGCCATCAGTGAATCGGACGGGGGGCCAACCGGGGAGCTGTTTTTC.

The chain is built from TRBV29-1 and TRBJ2-1; the D call may be TRBD1 or TRBD2 (5 bases each). The V end was cut by 1 base, the J end by 1 base, with 14 bases between. Germline CDR1 is SQVTM and CDR2 is ANQGSEA. This CDR3 contains 16 residues. CDR3 sequence reads: CSVEGDPLRSYNEQFF. The CDR3, as DNA: TGCAGCGTTGAAGGGGACCCCCTTAGATCCTACAATGAGCAGTTCTTC.

By sample share, this clonotype is medium-sized (0.01 to 0.1%). Germline is not matched at one junction end, which may reflect a read error. The chain couples TRBV30 to TRBJ2-1; 7 bases agree with TRBD2. Germline loops: CDR1 GTSNPN, CDR2 SVGIG (reference sequence). CDR3 length equals 11 residues. In nucleotides, the CDR3 is TGTGCCTGGGGGGACTACCATGAGCAGTTCTTC. Its protein is CAWGDYHEQFF. The complete variable domain, with remaining parts taken from reference TRBV30 and TRBJ2-1, reads SQTIHQWPATLVQPVGSPLSLECTVEGTSNPNLYWYRQAAGRGLQLLFYSVGIGQISSEVPQNLSASRPQDRQFILSSKKLLLSDSGFYLCAWGDYHEQFFGPGTRLTVL.

Many counts were recorded for this clonotype. The chain couples TRBV11-2 to TRBJ1-1, with D perhaps matching TRBD1 (5 bases). Trimming left V 5 bases short and J 2 bases short, with 18 bases between. Per germline, CDR1 SGHAT and CDR2 FQNNGV. The CDR3 contains 16 residues. The CDR3 nucleotides read TGTGCCAGCAGCCTTGGTTATGGGGCAGGCAACACTGAAGCTTTCTTT. It encodes CASSLGYGAGNTEAFF.

This clonotype has at least ten counts. This rearrangement joins TRBV6-4 to TRBJ2-2, with D perhaps being TRBD1 or TRBD2 (5 bases each). CDR3 size: 16 residues. Germline CDR1 reads MRHNA; CDR2 reads SNTAGT. Trimming shortened V by 3 bases and J by 4 bases, and 15 bases separated the two germline ends. CDR3: CASSESAGAGTGELFF. In DNA form, the CDR3 reads TGTGCCAGCAGTGAGTCGGCCGGGGCGGGCACCGGGGAGCTGTTTTTT.

The V gene is TRBV20-1, the J gene TRBJ2-7; 8 bases map to TRBD2. Trimming removed 2 bases from V and 4 bases from J; junction bases left unmatched: 7. Germline loops: CDR1 DFQATT, CDR2 SNEGSKA (reference sequence). The CDR3 is 14 amino acids. The CDR3 is CSARHSGIGYEQYF. The CDR3 region has the DNA TGCAGTGCTAGACATAGCGGGATCGGGTACGAGCAGTACTTC.

The sample holds many counts of this clonotype. The V and J genes are TRBV4-1 and TRBJ2-1; D not resolved. Trimming stripped 1 base from V and 6 bases from J, with 16 bases between. Germline CDR1 is MGHRA and CDR2 is YSYEKL. The CDR3 has 16 amino acids. The CDR3 bases are TGCGCCAGCAGCCAAGTAAATTTGGTGGCTACCAATGAGCAGTTCTTC. Encoded protein: CASSQVNLVATNEQFF.

This clonotype was observed many times. The chain couples TRBV10-3 to TRBJ2-5; D is possibly TRBD1 (6 bases). Looked up from germline, CDR1 is ENHRY and CDR2 is SYGVKD. Deletions cut 3 bases from V and 1 base from J, with 6 bases between. This CDR3 region has 13 residues. The CDR3 loop reads CAISDRGQETQYF. DNA for the CDR3: TGTGCCATCAGTGACAGGGGCCAAGAGACCCAGTACTTC.

The chain carries TRBV2 and TRBJ2-7; D may be TRBD1 (6 bases). The CDR3 runs to 15 residues. Trimming took 0 bases from V and 0 from J, leaving 9 bases between them. The germline V gene encodes CDR1 SNHLY and CDR2 FYNNEI. CDR3 sequence reads: CASSEADRSSYEQYF. DNA for the CDR3: TGTGCCAGCAGTGAAGCAGACAGGAGCTCCTACGAGCAGTACTTC. The whole variable domain, remainder taken from reference TRBV2 and TRBJ2-7, is EPEVTQTPSHQVTQMGQEVILRCVPISNHLYFYWYRQILGQKVEFLVSFYNNEISEKSEIFDDQFSVERPDGSNFTLKIRSTKLEDSAMYFCASSEADRSSYEQYFGPGTRLTVT.

This clonotype is labeled medium-sized. This chain links TRBV6-1 with TRBJ1-1, with D possibly being TRBD1 (5 bases). Germline V lookup: CDR1 MNHNS, CDR2 SASEGT. The CDR3 covers 15 residues. Trimming stripped 4 bases from V and 11 bases from J, with 23 bases between. CDR3 residues: CASSGGDVDGLLAFF. CDR3 nucleotides: TGTGCCAGCAGTGGAGGGGACGTGGACGGACTCTTGGCTTTCTTT.

This clonotype was picked up many times. V usage is TRBV7-8 and J usage is TRBJ2-7; D is ambiguous. The CDR3 length is 18 residues. Per the germline V gene, CDR1 is SGHVS and CDR2 is FQNEAQ. V was cut by 5 bases and J by 3 bases, with 26 bases left in between. The CDR3 reads CASSHALDGEILNYEQYF. The CDR3 nucleotides are TGTGCCAGCAGCCACGCCCTAGACGGCGAAATACTTAACTACGAGCAGTACTTC.

Notes on this clonotype: A read error is likely here: a far larger clone is one base away. The chain couples TRBV6-1 to TRBJ2-4; tentative D call: TRBD2 (5 bases). V was cut by 2 bases and J by 13 bases, with 18 bases left in between. CDR1 MNHNS and CDR2 SASEGT come from the germline V gene. This CDR3 is built from 14 residues. CDR3 amino acids: CASSERVLMGEQYF. CDR3 nucleotide sequence: TGTGCCAGCAGTGAACGAGTCCTTATGGGAGAGCAGTACTTC.

This clonotype has a count of ten or more. The chain recombines TRBV30 with TRBJ2-7; tentatively, D is TRBD1 or TRBD2 (5 bases each). Per germline, CDR1 GTSNPN and CDR2 SVGIG (reference sequence). The CDR3 consists of 12 residues. Trimming removed 4 bases at V and 2 bases at J, with 9 bases between. The CDR3 here is CAWKGDPYEQYF. The DNA for the CDR3 is TGTGCCTGGAAAGGGGACCCCTACGAGCAGTACTTC.

Note on this clonotype: Likely a read error: the CDR3 ends without its conserved phenylalanine or tryptophan. The rearrangement uses TRBV7-2 and TRBJ2-3; no definite D call. The CDR3 contains 14 residues. V lost 6 bases, J lost 6 bases, and 16 bases lay in between. From germline, CDR1 is SGHTA and CDR2 FQGNSA. The CDR3 is CASRPIPPRDTQYL. In nucleotides, the CDR3 is TGTGCCAGCAGACCTATACCCCCGAGGGATACGCAGTATCTT.

On this clonotype itself: Likely a read error: the CDR3 ends without its conserved phenylalanine or tryptophan. This CDR3 is CASGGTGDYGYTS. The CDR3 DNA reads TGTGCCAGCGGAGGAACAGGGGACTATGGCTACACCTCA. This rearrangement joins TRBV9 to TRBJ1-2, with 7 bases matching TRBD1. This CDR3 contains 13 residues. CDR1 is SGDLS, CDR2 YYNGEE, per germline. The V segment lost 7 bases and the J segment 3 bases; nucleotides outside the gene matches: 6.

V gene TRBV28 combines with J gene TRBJ2-5; D unclear. The CDR3 consists of 13 residues. Trimming stripped 3 bases from V and 5 bases from J, with 10 bases between. Germline assignment: CDR1 MDHEN and CDR2 SYDVKM. CDR3 DNA sequence: TGTGCCAGCAGTTTCCAGATGGGGGAGACCCAGTACTTC. Protein product: CASSFQMGETQYF.

This clonotype is labeled as medium-sized. The chain joins TRBV2 to TRBJ2-1; 7 nucleotides agree with TRBD2. CDR3 length: 16 residues. J gave up 7 bases and V 0 bases, and 9 bases lay outside the gene matches. CDR1 is SNHLY, CDR2 FYNNEI, per germline. CDR3 residues: CASSEALRLAANEQFF. For the CDR3, the DNA is TGTGCCAGCAGTGAAGCGCTTCGGCTAGCGGCTAATGAGCAGTTCTTC.

Regarding this clonotype: This may stem from a read error, because a much larger clone lies one nucleotide away. The CDR3 sequence: CASHRGGSGTGELFF. As DNA, the CDR3 is TGTGCCAGCCATCGGGGCGGGAGCGGAACCGGGGAGCTGTTTTTT. The genes are TRBV28 and TRBJ2-2, with TRBD2 identical over 7 bases. Trimming removed 8 bases from V and 5 bases from J; junction bases left unmatched: 11. Germline lookup yields CDR1 MDHEN and CDR2 SYDVKM. The CDR3 is made up of 15 amino acids.

This clonotype came up many times. The chain recombines TRBV12-3 or TRBV12-4 with TRBJ2-3, with D hard to call. This CDR3 region has 12 residues. Trimming took 3 bases from V and 5 from J, leaving 6 bases between them. CDR3 in DNA: TGTGCCAGCAGTTTCAGGCGAGATACGCAGTATTTT. Protein: CASSFRRDTQYF.

This clonotype is medium-sized. V usage is TRBV4-1 and J usage is TRBJ1-1, with D perhaps matching TRBD1 (6 bases). The end of the DNA fits TRBJ1-6 better, so the J call may be wrong. The CDR3 loop spans 13 amino acids. Germline CDR1 is MGHRA and CDR2 is YSYEKL. The CDR3 region has the DNA TGCGCCAGCCGAACAGGGTTCGATTCACCCCTCCACTTT. This gives the protein CASRTGFDSPLHF.

This clonotype was detected a few times. J is TRBJ2-3 and V is TRBV20-1; 9 bases align to TRBD2. Germline trimming cut 5 bases from V and 2 bases from J; bases unmatched to any gene: 2. Germline loops: CDR1 DFQATT, CDR2 SNEGSKA (reference sequence). The CDR3 extends over 13 amino acids. CDR3 protein: CSAERGDTDTQYF. The CDR3 nucleotides are TGCAGTGCTGAGCGGGGGGACACAGATACGCAGTATTTT.

In this sample, this clonotype is medium-sized. The chain couples TRBV25-1 to TRBJ1-4; D gene unclear. Trimming pared 3 bases from V and 5 bases from J, leaving 13 bases between. CDR1 and CDR2 (germline): MGHDK, SYGVNS. This CDR3 spans 15 amino acids. The DNA for the CDR3 is TGTGCCAGCAGTGAGGTGGAGGAGGTAAATGAAAAACTGTTTTTT. It yields the protein CASSEVEEVNEKLFF.